The entry below describes one T cell receptor beta chain. Sample time point: patch test 1, 2 weeks after DPC sensitization. The treatment is: therapeutic diphenylcyclopropenone sensitization with weekly scalp DPC. Patients had alopecia, were aged 18 to 70, and were not pregnant. This sample stems from a study of human T cells and chemical hapten exposure. The library tagged individual cDNA molecules with unique molecular identifiers. One entry per CDR3 protein results from TCRdb running MiXCR on the RACE reads. The data hold 80,000 or so distinct CDR3 sequences, with approximately 11% observed a single time. The CDR3 runs 15 residues. J lost 2 bases, V lost 1 base, and 2 bases had no gene match. The germline gives CDR1 SGHTA, CDR2 FQGNSA.

The sequencing used whole blood, collected in connection with sensitization to the hapten diphenylcyclopropenone (DPC). V gene TRBV7-2 combines with J gene TRBJ2-7; 10 nucleotides match TRBD2. This receptor was taken from a woman between 45 and 65 years old with alopecia areata. Some clones in this sample may be carry-over from other donors' samples. The CDR3 region has the DNA TGTGCCAGCAGCTTAGGGACTAGCGGACCCTACGAGCAGTACTTC. Its translation: CASSLGTSGPYEQYF.